These T cell receptor beta chains were read from a single sample in a study of blood T cell repertoires in COVID-19. Produced via immunoSEQ multiplex PCR; TCRdb's table is partial and in-frame only. The table includes more than 200,000 clones, roughly four fifths detected once. Sequencing used peripheral blood. These receptors were obtained from an elderly woman with COVID-19, enrolled during active disease. Both conserved end residues are part of each CDR3. D genes are given only for firm matches. Clone size appears in some rows only: once, few, many, or a class for an expanded clone.

J,D,V,size,DNA,CDR3
TRBJ2-7,.,TRBV24-1,.,TGTGCCACCAGTGATAGGGCAAACGGGAACGAGCAGTACTTC,CATSDRANGNEQYF
TRBJ1-1,.,TRBV6-1,.,TGTGCCAGCAGTGCGGGACATATTAACATGAACACTGAAGCTTTCTTT,CASSAGHINMNTEAFF
TRBJ2-7,TRBD2,TRBV24-1,.,TGTGCCACCAGTGATCAGCGGGGCCTAGCGGGAGGGGGTGAGCAGTACTTC,CATSDQRGLAGGGEQYF
TRBJ1-1,.,TRBV2,once,TGTGCCAGCGGGGAGCAGGCTCAGCTCACTGAAGCTTTCTTT,CASGEQAQLTEAFF
TRBJ1-3,TRBD1,TRBV6-5,.,TGTGCCAGTTCTCCGAGACAGGGTCTCGGAAACACCATATATTTT,CASSPRQGLGNTIYF
TRBJ1-4,.,TRBV5-6,few,TGTGCCAGCAGTTTTTTAACACAGTCTGAAAAACTGTTTTTT,CASSFLTQSEKLFF
TRBJ1-1,.,TRBV24-1,few,TGTGCCGCGCGGAGGACTGAAGCTTTCTTT,CAARRTEAFF
TRBJ2-2,.,TRBV7-8,.,TGTGCCAGCAGCTTGGGGGCCGCGAACACCGGGGAGCTGTTTTTT,CASSLGAANTGELFF
TRBJ1-2,.,TRBV3-1/TRBV3-2,.,TGTGCCAGCACGGGGAACGACTATGGCTACACCTTC,CASTGNDYGYTF
TRBJ2-5,.,TRBV6-5,once,TGTGCCAGCAGAGACAGGATCCAAGAGACCCAGTACTTC,CASRDRIQETQYF
TRBJ1-5,.,TRBV7-2,once,TGTGCCAGCAGCTTGAGAGGGGGAGGCAATCAGCCCCAGCATTTT,CASSLRGGGNQPQHF
TRBJ2-3,TRBD2,TRBV5-4,.,TGTGCCAGCAGTCGCGGGGGGGCGGAAACAGATACGCAGTATTTT,CASSRGGAETDTQYF
TRBJ1-1,TRBD1,TRBV18,.,TGTGCCAGCTCACCCCGACAGGGAAACACTGAAGCTTTCTTT,CASSPRQGNTEAFF
TRBJ1-2,.,TRBV6-6,.,TGTGCCAGCAGCCGGGGGGATGGGGTTTACTATGGCTACACCTTC,CASSRGDGVYYGYTF
TRBJ2-7,.,TRBV27,.,TGTGCCAGCAGTTCCAACCCCAGCTCCTACGAGCAGTACTTC,CASSSNPSSYEQYF
TRBJ2-3,.,TRBV19,.,TGTGCCAGTAGCCCCGGCGGTAGCACAGATACGCAGTATTTT,CASSPGGSTDTQYF
TRBJ2-7,TRBD2,TRBV20-1,.,TGCAGTGCTAGTACGGGAGGGTCCTACGAGCAGTACTTC,CSASTGGSYEQYF
TRBJ2-1,.,TRBV7-3,few,TGTGCCAGCAGCTTGACTTTCTACAATGAGCAGTTCTTC,CASSLTFYNEQFF
TRBJ1-1,.,TRBV30,.,TGTGCCTGGACAGGGCAAATGAACACTGAAGCTTTCTTT,CAWTGQMNTEAFF
TRBJ2-7,.,TRBV4-2,.,TGTGCCAGCAGCCAAGATTTAGCGTCCTACGAGCAGTACTTC,CASSQDLASYEQYF
TRBJ1-2,TRBD1,TRBV4-1,.,TGCGCCAGCAGCCAACGCCCGGACAGGGGAGAAGGGGCGTATGGCTACACCTTC,CASSQRPDRGEGAYGYTF
TRBJ1-2,TRBD1,TRBV27,.,TGTGCCAGCAGTTTATCTTACGACAGGGGAGAGGGCTACACCTTC,CASSLSYDRGEGYTF
TRBJ2-3,TRBD2,TRBV12-3/TRBV12-4,.,TGTGCCAGCGGTCTAGCGGCCACAGATACGCAGTATTTT,CASGLAATDTQYF
TRBJ2-2,TRBD2,TRBV19,.,TGTGCCAGTACCCGGACTAGACTTATGGACGGGGAGCTGTTTTTT,CASTRTRLMDGELFF